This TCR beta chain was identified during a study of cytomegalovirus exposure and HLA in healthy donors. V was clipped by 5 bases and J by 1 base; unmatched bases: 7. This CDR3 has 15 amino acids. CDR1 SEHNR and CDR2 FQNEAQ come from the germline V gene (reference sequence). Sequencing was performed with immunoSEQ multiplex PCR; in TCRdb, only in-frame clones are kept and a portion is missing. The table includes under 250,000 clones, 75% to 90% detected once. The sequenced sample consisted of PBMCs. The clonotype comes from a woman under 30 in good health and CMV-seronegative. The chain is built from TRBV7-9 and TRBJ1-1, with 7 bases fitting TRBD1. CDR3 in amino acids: CASSPATGSNTEAFF. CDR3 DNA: TGTGCCAGCAGCCCCGCGACAGGGTCGAACACTGAAGCTTTCTTT.